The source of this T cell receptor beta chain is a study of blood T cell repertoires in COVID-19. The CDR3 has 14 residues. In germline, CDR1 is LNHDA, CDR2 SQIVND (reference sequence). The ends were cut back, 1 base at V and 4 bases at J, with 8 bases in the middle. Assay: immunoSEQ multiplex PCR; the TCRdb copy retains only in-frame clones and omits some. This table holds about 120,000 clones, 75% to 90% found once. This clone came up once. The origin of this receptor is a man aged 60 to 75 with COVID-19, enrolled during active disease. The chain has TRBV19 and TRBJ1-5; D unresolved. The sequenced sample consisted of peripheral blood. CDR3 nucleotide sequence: TGTGCCAGTAGTATAGTGGGCACAAATCAGCCCCAGCATTTT. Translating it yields CASSIVGTNQPQHF. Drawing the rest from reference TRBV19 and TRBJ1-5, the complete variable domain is DGGITQSPKYLFRKEGQNVTLSCEQNLNHDAMYWYRQDPGQGLRLIYYSQIVNDFQKGDIAEGYSVSREKKESFPLTVTSAQKNPTAFYLCASSIVGTNQPQHFGDGTRLSIL.